This T cell receptor beta chain is drawn from a study of molecular identifiers for immune sequencing clone quantification. TCRdb re-derived calls from the PCR reads in MiXCR, one entry per CDR3 protein. This table has roughly 320,000 distinct CDR3 sequences, roughly a quarter appearing once. The CDR3 spans 16 residues. V was trimmed by 1 base and J by 6 bases, leaving 16 bases between them. The V gene's germline CDR1 is MNHEY and CDR2 SMNVEV (reference sequence). This clonotype was seen only once. Source material: naive CD8+ T cells from blood, with Jurkat cell RNA spiked in. Subset reported: FACS-sorted CD8+CD4-CCR7+CD45RA+ naive T cells. The chain has TRBV27 and TRBJ1-5; D gene unclear. The receptor comes from a human donor in good health. Some libraries in this study had Jurkat cell RNA spiked in. The CDR3 protein is CASSLLPVKPFQPQHF. The CDR3 region has the DNA TGTGCCAGCAGTTTATTACCAGTCAAACCATTTCAGCCCCAGCATTTT.